This is a list of T cell receptor beta chains from one sample in a study of molecular identifiers for immune sequencing clone quantification. TCRdb reanalysed the PCR reads using MiXCR and keeps one entry per CDR3 protein. The sample holds about 640,000 distinct CDR3 sequences; about 20% are singletons and the top ten take under 0.95%. Specimen: naive CD8+ T cells from blood, with Jurkat cell RNA spiked in. These receptors were taken from a human donor in good health. Some libraries in this study had Jurkat cell RNA spiked in. Both conserved end residues are part of each CDR3. D genes are given only for firm matches. For some rows the clone size is stated as once, few or many, or as a class when expanded; others skip it.

j_call | v_call | clone_size | d_call | cdr3_nt | cdr3_aa
TRBJ1-5 | TRBV27 | many | NA | TGTGCCAGTAGCCAGGGGAGTAGTCAGCCCCAGCATTTT | CASSQGSSQPQHF
TRBJ2-3 | TRBV11-2 | NA | TRBD2 | TGTGCCAGCAGCTTAGATAGTGGCGGGGGGTTCACAGATACGCAGTATTTT | CASSLDSGGGFTDTQYF
TRBJ2-4 | TRBV20-1 | few | TRBD2 | TGCAGTGCCAGCGGGGGGGAAAACATTCAGTACTTC | CSASGGENIQYF
TRBJ2-7 | TRBV7-9 | few | NA | TGTGCCAGCAGCTTAGCGCACGACAAACCCTACGAGCAGTACTTC | CASSLAHDKPYEQYF
TRBJ1-2 | TRBV14 | many | TRBD1 | TGTGCCAGCAGCCCCCGGACAGGGCTTGCTAACTATGGCTACACCTTC | CASSPRTGLANYGYTF
TRBJ2-7 | TRBV28 | NA | TRBD1 | TGTGCCAGCAGTTTACGGGACAGGGGAGATCAGTACTTC | CASSLRDRGDQYF
TRBJ1-5 | TRBV7-6 | many | NA | TGTGCCAGCAGCTTAGCCGGGGGGGACAATCAGCCCCAGCATTTT | CASSLAGGDNQPQHF
TRBJ1-1 | TRBV2 | NA | NA | TGTGCCAGCAAACCTTTCTCCTTGGGCACTACTGAAGCTTTCTTT | CASKPFSLGTTEAFF
TRBJ1-3 | TRBV12-3/TRBV12-4 | few | NA | TGTGCCAGCACCACGGGGGCGTTAGTTGGAAACACCATATATTTT | CASTTGALVGNTIYF
TRBJ1-5 | TRBV4-1 | many | TRBD1 | TGCGCCAGCAGCCAAGATCGACAGGGGGGTCAGCCCCAGCATTTT | CASSQDRQGGQPQHF
TRBJ1-5 | TRBV27 | many | NA | TGTGCCAGCAGTCCGGGACAAATTAATCAGCCCCAGCATTTT | CASSPGQINQPQHF
TRBJ2-3 | TRBV14 | many | TRBD2 | TGTGCCAGCAGCCAAGTTCTAGCGGATATCCCCTGGGGCACAGATACGCAGTATTTT | CASSQVLADIPWGTDTQYF
TRBJ2-1 | TRBV24-1 | NA | TRBD2 | TGTGCCACCAGCCTGGGACTAGCGGGAGTCACCTACAATGAGCAGTTCTTC | CATSLGLAGVTYNEQFF
TRBJ2-7 | TRBV19 | NA | TRBD2 | TGTGCCAGTAGTGTACCTAGCGGACCAACCTACGAGCAGTACTTC | CASSVPSGPTYEQYF
TRBJ2-6 | TRBV19 | many | NA | TGTGCCAGTAGTATAGGAGCTGCTGGGGCCAACGTCCTGACTTTC | CASSIGAAGANVLTF
TRBJ2-5 | TRBV2 | few | TRBD1 | TGTGCCAGCAGTGTGCCTAGACAGGGGAGTCAAGAGACCCAGTACTTC | CASSVPRQGSQETQYF
TRBJ1-1 | TRBV7-8 | many | TRBD1 | TGTGCCAGCAGCTTAGAAACAGGGGATGGGACTGAAGCTTTCTTT | CASSLETGDGTEAFF
TRBJ1-1 | TRBV7-2 | many | NA | TGTGCCAGCAGCTTTCTGACTCAGGGTTTAACTGAAGCTTTCTTT | CASSFLTQGLTEAFF
TRBJ1-2 | TRBV7-9 | NA | NA | TGTGCCAGCAGCTTAGCGATGTCAGTGGGGAGGAATGGATATGGCTACACCTTC | CASSLAMSVGRNGYGYTF
TRBJ2-7 | TRBV4-3 | many | TRBD2 | TGCGCCAGCAGCCAATTCCTAGCGGGGGCCGCCTACGAGCAGTACTTC | CASSQFLAGAAYEQYF
TRBJ1-1 | TRBV30 | many | NA | TGTGCCTGGAGTGTACAGAGGCCCCAGGTGAACACTGAAGCTTTCTTT | CAWSVQRPQVNTEAFF
TRBJ1-5 | TRBV7-6 | many | TRBD1 | TGTGCCAGCAGCTCAGGGGGCTGGAATCAGCCCCAGCATTTT | CASSSGGWNQPQHF
TRBJ2-7 | TRBV20-1 | many | NA | TGCAGTGCTAGAGCAGGGCACTCCTACGAGCAGTACTTC | CSARAGHSYEQYF
TRBJ1-5 | TRBV7-9 | many | NA | TGTGCCAGCAGCTTATCCGCTGGGTATAGCAATCAGCCCCAGCATTTT | CASSLSAGYSNQPQHF
TRBJ2-5 | TRBV7-9 | NA | TRBD2 | TGTGCCAGCAGCAGTAAGCCGGGACTAGCGGGAGTGGGAGAGACCCAGTACTTC | CASSSKPGLAGVGETQYF
TRBJ1-1 | TRBV4-1 | NA | NA | TGCGCCAGCAGCCCAGAGGGCGCGGCGAGCACTGGAGCTTTCTTT | CASSPEGAASTGAFF
TRBJ1-4 | TRBV6-5 | NA | TRBD1 | TGTGCCAGCAGTTACTTAATCCCCGCGGGGACAGCAACTAATGAAAAACTGTTTTTT | CASSYLIPAGTATNEKLFF
TRBJ2-2 | TRBV20-1 | many | NA | TGCAGTGCTAGAGATTACAGGGACACCGGGGAGCTGTTTTTT | CSARDYRDTGELFF
TRBJ2-5 | TRBV7-9 | NA | NA | TGTGCCAGCAGCTTTGAGGGGACTGCGACCCAGTACTTC | CASSFEGTATQYF
TRBJ2-3 | TRBV9 | many | TRBD2 | TGTGCCAGCAGCGTAGCTAGCGGGGAAAGCACAGATACGCAGTATTTT | CASSVASGESTDTQYF
TRBJ1-2 | TRBV12-3/TRBV12-4 | many | TRBD1 | TGTGCCAGCAGTTTAGCGCTAAAGGGGACAGGGGGTAACTATGGCTACACCTTC | CASSLALKGTGGNYGYTF
TRBJ2-1 | TRBV20-1 | few | NA | TGCAGTGCTTATTCTTCCACCCCTACCTACAATGAGCAGTTCTTC | CSAYSSTPTYNEQFF
TRBJ1-1 | TRBV7-8 | many | NA | TGTGCCAGCAGCTTAGCGGAAACTCTGAACACTGAAGCTTTCTTT | CASSLAETLNTEAFF
TRBJ2-3 | TRBV12-3/TRBV12-4 | many | NA | TGTGCCAGCACTCCAGGGCAAGATACGCAGTATTTT | CASTPGQDTQYF
TRBJ2-1 | TRBV11-3 | many | TRBD2 | TGTGCCAGCAGCCCCAGTGGCGGGGGGGCGTGGAATGAGCAGTTCTTC | CASSPSGGGAWNEQFF
TRBJ2-3 | TRBV6-2/TRBV6-3 | few | TRBD2 | TGTGCCAGCAGTTTCACCCTCGAAGCGGGGTCCCTCACAGATACGCAGTATTTT | CASSFTLEAGSLTDTQYF
TRBJ2-5 | TRBV29-1 | many | NA | TGCAGCGTTGAAGATCCCGTTTCAGGACAGCGGGAAGAGACCCAGTACTTC | CSVEDPVSGQREETQYF
TRBJ2-3 | TRBV9 | many | NA | TGTGCCAGCAGCGTAGAGGGCATTAGCACAGATACGCAGTATTTT | CASSVEGISTDTQYF
TRBJ1-4 | TRBV18 | NA | NA | TGTGCCAGCTCACCACCCTATAATGAAAAACTGTTTTTT | CASSPPYNEKLFF
TRBJ1-1 | TRBV2 | few | TRBD1 | TGTGCCAGCACCAGGGACAGAGAGAGTATGAACACTGAAGCTTTCTTT | CASTRDRESMNTEAFF
TRBJ1-2 | TRBV4-3 | once | NA | TGCGCCAGCAGCCAAGATAGAACAGCCTCCTATGGCTACACCTTC | CASSQDRTASYGYTF
TRBJ2-1 | TRBV29-1 | NA | TRBD2 | TGCAGCGTGCCGACTAGCGAGTCTTCCTTAGGCTACAATGAGCAGTTCTTC | CSVPTSESSLGYNEQFF